The 11 T cell receptor beta chains reported below all come from one sample, sequenced in a study of blood T cells in healthy people across ages. A second PCR of 7 to 11 cycles used a sample-barcoded 5' primer and a J-beta primer mix. TCRdb itself ran the 5' RACE reads through MiXCR, one entry per CDR3 protein. In the table there are some 690,000 distinct CDR3 sequences, 20% to 25% of which are singletons. The sample taken for sequencing was blood. All receptors come from a man between 65 and 80 years old in good health.

The chain joins TRBV7-9 to TRBJ2-3; 9 bases agree with TRBD2. CDR1 and CDR2 from the germline V gene are SEHNR and FQNEAQ (reference sequence). There are 17 residues in the CDR3. J was trimmed by 2 bases and V by 7 bases; bases with no gene match: 13. The CDR3 reads CASTSPTSGPITDTQYF. Written as DNA, the CDR3 is TGTGCCAGCACCTCGCCGACTAGCGGCCCAATCACAGATACGCAGTATTTT.

This rearrangement joins TRBV7-8 to TRBJ2-1, with 9 bases aligning to TRBD2. CDR1 SGHVS and CDR2 FQNEAQ come from the germline V gene. J gave up 4 bases and V 0 bases, and 10 bases lay outside the gene matches. The CDR3 sequence is 18 residues long. The CDR3 region is CASSLAFGASGDYNEQFF. The CDR3 region has the DNA TGTGCCAGCAGCTTAGCGTTCGGGGCTAGCGGGGATTACAATGAGCAGTTCTTC.

This clonotype was detected only a few times. The chain carries TRBV10-3 and TRBJ2-7, with D unclear. V dropped 0 bases and J dropped 3 bases, with 3 bases sitting between them. Per the germline V gene, CDR1 is ENHRY and CDR2 is SYGVKD. The CDR3 extends over 12 amino acids. This chain's CDR3 is CAISESVYEQYF. Here the CDR3 DNA reads TGTGCCATCAGTGAGTCGGTCTACGAGCAGTACTTC.

The chain links TRBV29-1 to TRBJ1-1; D unresolved. Germline values: CDR1 SQVTM, CDR2 ANQGSEA. The V and J ends lost 5 bases and 0 bases respectively, with 25 bases between them. This CDR3 contains 18 residues. The CDR3 DNA reads as TGCAGCGTTCCAGAGGGCCAAGGGCAGGTTGGGTTGAACACTGAAGCTTTCTTT. This sequence encodes CSVPEGQGQVGLNTEAFF.

Only one count was recorded for this clonotype. The CDR3 spells CSARDEVRKTQYF. The CDR3 DNA follows: TGCAGTGCTAGAGATGAAGTTCGTAAGACCCAGTACTTC. The chain is built from TRBV20-1 and TRBJ2-5; no definite D call. Germline V gene sequence: CDR1 DFQATT, CDR2 SNEGSKA (reference sequence). Trimming removed 0 bases from V and 6 bases from J, with 11 bases in between. CDR3 length: 13 residues.

This clonotype has a count of ten or more. V and J are TRBV7-2 and TRBJ2-5; possibly TRBD1 for D (6 bases). Germline-derived CDR1 and CDR2 are SGHTA and FQGNSA. CDR3 length equals 14 residues. The ends were cut back, 4 bases at V and 4 bases at J, with 13 bases in the middle. The CDR3 region has the DNA TGTGCCAGCAGCTCCACAGGGTCGGGAGAGACCCAGTACTTC. It encodes CASSSTGSGETQYF.

This clonotype was observed a few times. V and J are TRBV24-1 and TRBJ2-5, with TRBD1 matching over 12 bases. The closer fit of TRBJ2-1 to the DNA end suggests the J call may be wrong. The CDR3 is made up of 18 amino acids. CDR1 and CDR2 from the germline V gene are KGHDR and SFDVKD. CDR3 in amino acids: CATSDHYNRDRGLVEQFF. CDR3 coding DNA: TGTGCCACCAGTGATCACTACAACCGGGACAGGGGGCTGGTTGAGCAGTTCTTC.

This clonotype has just a few counts. V and J are TRBV6-1 and TRBJ2-7; the D gene is possibly TRBD1 (5 bases). Per germline, CDR1 MNHNS and CDR2 SASEGT. Trimming took off 2 bases at V and 6 bases at J, with 8 bases between the two ends. The CDR3 is made up of 12 amino acids. In nucleotides, the CDR3 is TGTGCCAGCAGTGAACGACAGCGCGAGCAGTACTTC. The encoded protein is CASSERQREQYF.

The rearrangement uses TRBV12-3 or TRBV12-4 and TRBJ2-3, with TRBD2 matching 8 bases. The CDR3 consists of 15 residues. The ends lost 5 bases at V and 3 bases at J; junction bases unmatched: 7. CDR3 in amino acids: CASSGSGRRTDTQYF. The CDR3 DNA follows: TGTGCCAGCAGTGGGAGCGGGAGAAGAACAGATACGCAGTATTTT.

This clonotype was recorded a few times. The chain is built from TRBV29-1 and TRBJ2-5, with 8 bases matching TRBD2. Germline values: CDR1 SQVTM, CDR2 ANQGSEA. This CDR3 contains 14 residues. V gave up 4 bases and J gave up 4 bases; unmatched junction bases: 8. CDR3: CSVVVSGGAETQYF. CDR3 DNA: TGCAGCGTTGTTGTGAGCGGGGGCGCAGAGACCCAGTACTTC.

This clonotype was seen only a few times. The V call is TRBV2, the J call TRBJ1-4; 8 nucleotides align to TRBD1. V was clipped by 2 bases and J by 4 bases; unmatched bases: 3. The CDR3 spans 15 residues. The germline CDR1 and CDR2 sequences are SNHLY and FYNNEI. CDR3 protein: CASSEHGQGNEKLFF. The CDR3 DNA reads as TGTGCCAGCAGTGAACATGGACAGGGTAATGAAAAACTGTTTTTT.